A single sample is the source of the 27 T cell receptor beta chains below, sequenced in a study of control samples from healthy donors and cancer patients. The data were produced by immunoSEQ multiplex PCR, yet TCRdb's version contains in-frame clones alone and is incomplete. Found here are about 120,000 clones, roughly 92% of them singletons; the top ten hold less than 9.5%. The sequenced material came from blood. The source is a woman between 18 and 30 years old in good health.

The rearrangement uses TRBV12-3 or TRBV12-4 and TRBJ1-5, with no clear D. The CDR3 has 12 amino acids. Deletions cut 7 bases from V and 5 bases from J, with 9 bases between. The CDR3 sequence is CASTSGYQPQHF. The CDR3 bases are TGTGCCAGCACGAGCGGATATCAGCCCCAGCATTTT.

The chain recombines TRBV12-3 or TRBV12-4 with TRBJ2-7; TRBD2 is a possible D gene (6 bases). V was shortened by 6 bases and J by 4 bases, with 13 bases between the two germline ends. The CDR3 consists of 13 residues. CDR3 in DNA: TGTGCCAGCAGATACCGGGACTGGTACGAGCAGTACTTC. Residues: CASRYRDWYEQYF.

In DNA, the CDR3 is TGTGCCAGCAGCGGCACCCTTAGGGGTGAGCAGTTCTTC. Translating it yields CASSGTLRGEQFF. This chain joins TRBV6-2 or TRBV6-3 and TRBJ2-1; tentatively, D is TRBD1 (5 bases). V was trimmed by 6 bases and J by 9 bases, leaving 15 bases between them. The length of the CDR3 is 13 residues. Germline values: CDR1 MNHEY, CDR2 SVGEGT.

The gene calls are TRBV5-1 and TRBJ2-1, with D unclear. The CDR3 runs to 15 residues. Per the germline V gene, CDR1 is SGHRS and CDR2 is YFSETQ. Trimming pared 0 bases from V and 4 bases from J, leaving 11 bases between. CDR3 amino acids: CASSLVLGGYNEQFF. As DNA, the CDR3 is TGCGCCAGCAGCTTGGTTTTAGGCGGTTACAATGAGCAGTTCTTC.

The rearrangement links TRBV15 to TRBJ2-5; 10 bases align to TRBD2. Germline CDR1 is LNHNV and CDR2 is YYDKDF (reference sequence). CDR3 length: 17 amino acids. V lost 0 bases, J lost 2 bases, and 6 bases stayed unmatched. This CDR3 is CATSRDRSGGGQETQYF. The CDR3 nucleotides read TGTGCCACCAGCAGAGATCGAAGCGGGGGGGGTCAAGAGACCCAGTACTTC.

The J gene is TRBJ2-7, the V gene TRBV15; the match to TRBD2 covers 11 bases. Germline values: CDR1 LNHNV, CDR2 YYDKDF (reference sequence). Trimming took 0 bases from V and 4 from J; bases not matched to a gene: 8. The CDR3 totals 17 residues. CDR3 amino acids: CATSRDLQTSGVYEQYF. CDR3 sequence (DNA): TGTGCCACCAGCAGAGATCTACAGACTAGCGGGGTGTACGAGCAGTACTTC.

V and J are TRBV28 and TRBJ2-5, with a tentative D call TRBD1 (5 bases). This CDR3 has 12 residues. Germline-derived CDR1 and CDR2 are MDHEN and SYDVKM. V dropped 2 bases and J dropped 12 bases, with 13 bases sitting between them. The CDR3 protein is CASSLLGHSEYF. The CDR3 coding sequence is TGTGCCAGCAGTTTACTCGGACACTCGGAGTACTTC. Full variable domain (missing parts from reference TRBV28 and TRBJ2-5): DVKVTQSSRYLVKRTGEKVFLECVQDMDHENMFWYRQDPGLGLRLIYFSYDVKMKEKGDIPEGYSVSREKKERFSLILESASTNQTSMYLCASSLLGHSEYFGPGTRLLVL.

The CDR3 nucleotides are TGTGCCAGCAGTTACTCGAAGGGATTCGGGGCTGAAGCTTTCTTT. It translates to CASSYSKGFGAEAFF. The rearrangement joins TRBV6-5 to TRBJ1-1; the D is unclear. With 0 bases removed from V and 6 bases from J, the gap between germline ends came to 14 bases. There are 15 residues in the CDR3. Germline lookup yields CDR1 MNHEY and CDR2 SVGAGI.

V gene TRBV3-1 (or the pseudogene TRBV3-2) combines with J gene TRBJ2-7; a possible D gene is TRBD2 (6 bases). Trimming removed 0 bases at V and 4 bases at J, with 13 bases between. Germline V gene sequence: CDR1 LGHDT, CDR2 YNNKEL (reference sequence). CDR3 size: 15 residues. The CDR3 loop is CASSQEESGLYEQYF. The CDR3 DNA reads as TGTGCCAGCAGCCAAGAGGAGAGCGGGCTATACGAGCAGTACTTC.

This chain joins TRBV18 and TRBJ1-1, with 7 bases matching TRBD1. The CDR3 totals 15 residues. Germline lookup yields CDR1 KGHSH and CDR2 LQKENI. V lost 2 bases to trimming and J lost 0 bases; unmatched junction nucleotides: 3. CDR3 sequence: CASSPVGQVNTEAFF. The CDR3 DNA follows: TGTGCCAGCTCACCAGTCGGACAGGTGAACACTGAAGCTTTCTTT.

The chain carries TRBV6-6 and TRBJ1-1; D possibly corresponds to TRBD1 (6 bases). Germline V gene sequence: CDR1 MNHNY, CDR2 SVGAGI (reference sequence). This CDR3 has 16 residues. V lost 6 bases to trimming and J lost 3 bases, with 20 bases between them. The CDR3 nucleotides read TGTGCCAGCAGCCGCAGTGATGGGGGGCAGGACACTGAAGCTTTCTTT. Residues: CASSRSDGGQDTEAFF.

This chain connects TRBV4-3 to TRBJ2-2; 7 bases map to TRBD2. The CDR3 is 16 residues long. Trimming cost V 0 bases and J 5 bases; bases outside gene matches: 6. Germline V gene data show CDR1 as LGHNA and CDR2 as YSLEER. This CDR3 is CASSQDGAGETGELFF. The CDR3 DNA sequence: TGCGCCAGCAGCCAAGATGGGGCGGGAGAGACCGGGGAGCTGTTTTTT.

This chain uses TRBV7-2 with TRBJ1-6, with D tentatively TRBD1 (6 bases). The CDR3 length is 15 residues. V lost 2 bases, J lost 4 bases, and 9 bases lay in between. Germline CDR1 is SGHTA and CDR2 is FQGNSA. CDR3 sequence (DNA): TGTGCCAGCAGCTTAACCGGACAGTATAATTCACCCCTCCACTTT. Protein sequence: CASSLTGQYNSPLHF.

The chain uses TRBV7-2 and TRBJ1-5, with 7 bases aligning to TRBD1. The CDR3 is made up of 16 amino acids. The V gene's germline CDR1 is SGHTA and CDR2 FQGNSA. With 5 bases clipped from V and 3 bases from J, the junction kept 10 bases outside the gene matches. Here the CDR3 DNA reads TGTGCCAGCAGCAATCGACAGGGCTCGTCCAATCAGCCCCAGCATTTT. Residues: CASSNRQGSSNQPQHF.

This clone was seen only a few times. The gene calls are TRBV24-1 and TRBJ2-2; 8 bases are shared with TRBD1. CDR3 size: 14 residues. V trimming: 5 bases; J trimming: 5 bases; junction bases outside the gene matches: 3. Germline assignment: CDR1 KGHDR and CDR2 SFDVKD. The chain's CDR3 is CATSGTGRTGELFF. CDR3 bases: TGTGCCACCAGTGGGACAGGGAGGACCGGGGAGCTGTTTTTT.

The table lists this clone with a count of one. This chain uses TRBV30 with TRBJ1-2, with a tentative D call TRBD1 (5 bases). The V end lost 5 bases, the J end lost 4 bases, and 14 bases lay between the germline ends. Germline V gene lookup returns CDR1 GTSNPN and CDR2 SVGIG (reference sequence). The length of the CDR3 is 13 residues. This CDR3 is CAWAYRDGYGYTF. The CDR3 nucleotides read TGTGCCTGGGCTTACCGGGACGGCTATGGCTACACCTTC.

With respect to this clone: Germline is not matched at one junction end, which may reflect a read error. This chain uses TRBV24-1 with TRBJ2-7, with D possibly being TRBD1 (6 bases). This CDR3 is built from 12 residues. The V gene's germline CDR1 is KGHDR and CDR2 SFDVKD. The CDR3 region is CATSSTNRDLHF. CDR3 DNA sequence: TGTGCCACCAGTTCTACGAACAGGGATTTACACTTC.

The CDR3 sequence: CASFYRTGYEQFF. CDR3 nucleotide sequence: TGTGCCAGCTTTTATAGGACAGGGTATGAGCAGTTCTTC. The rearrangement uses TRBV12-3 or TRBV12-4 and TRBJ2-1, with 8 bases aligning to TRBD1. Trimming removed 8 bases from V and 8 bases from J; junction bases left unmatched: 8. The CDR3 extends over 13 amino acids.

The V gene is TRBV27, the J gene TRBJ2-2; D perhaps matches TRBD1 (6 bases). Germline V lookup: CDR1 MNHEY, CDR2 SMNVEV (reference sequence). V lost 4 bases to trimming and J lost 6 bases, with 12 bases between them. This CDR3 region has 14 residues. The CDR3 DNA follows: TGTGCCAGCAGTTCCGGGGACATTCCCGGGGAGCTGTTTTTT. Translation gives CASSSGDIPGELFF.

The chain is built from TRBV28 and TRBJ2-1; D call uncertain. Deletions cut 11 bases from V and 0 bases from J, with 20 bases between. The CDR3 is made up of 16 amino acids. The V gene's germline CDR1 is MDHEN and CDR2 SYDVKM. CDR3 DNA: TGTGCCGCTACAAGAGGACGTTCGAGCTCCTACAATGAGCAGTTCTTC. Protein product: CAATRGRSSSYNEQFF.

The V and J genes are TRBV21-1 and TRBJ1-1; the table's D call, TRBD1, was not checked against the DNA. TRBV21-1 is given as a pseudogene. The CDR3 sequence is 19 residues long. For the CDR3, the DNA is TGTGCCAGCAGCCATACAGAAGCCGGACAGGGGGTAAGAGTCACTGAAGCTTTCTTT. Translated: CASSHTEAGQGVRVTEAFF.

J is TRBJ1-3 and V is TRBV14; D is ambiguous. Trimming stripped 0 bases from V and 4 bases from J, with 4 bases between. CDR1 and CDR2 (germline): SGHDN, FVKESK. The CDR3 is 13 amino acids. The CDR3 is CASSQDGGNTIYF. For the CDR3, the DNA is TGTGCCAGCAGCCAAGACGGCGGAAACACCATATATTTT.

This clone turned up a few times. DNA of the CDR3: TGTGCCAGTAGTAACTCGGCAGGGAATGGCTACACCTTC. Its protein is CASSNSAGNGYTF. The chain joins TRBV19 to TRBJ1-2; TRBD1 might be the D (5 bases). V was clipped by 4 bases and J by 6 bases, with 12 bases between them. Looked up from germline, CDR1 is LNHDA and CDR2 is SQIVND (reference sequence). This CDR3 has 13 residues.

The rearrangement joins TRBV5-1 to TRBJ2-7; D might be TRBD1 (5 bases). Between the trimmed V and J ends, which lost 0 bases and 1 base, there was a span of 8 bases. This CDR3 is built from 14 residues. Germline CDR1 reads SGHRS; CDR2 reads YFSETQ. CDR3 sequence: CASSLGQGSYEQYF. In DNA form, the CDR3 reads TGCGCCAGCAGCTTGGGCCAGGGTTCCTACGAGCAGTACTTC.

V usage is TRBV6-4 and J usage is TRBJ2-5; TRBD2 is a possible D gene (5 bases). CDR1 is MRHNA and CDR2 is SNTAGT in the germline V gene. The CDR3 loop spans 12 amino acids. V lost 3 bases, J lost 5 bases, and 7 bases lay in between. The DNA for the CDR3 is TGTGCCAGCAGTGAAACGGGGGAGACCCAGTACTTC. Protein product: CASSETGETQYF.

The chain links TRBV18 to TRBJ1-2, with 9 positions matching TRBD1. Germline V CDR1 and CDR2: KGHSH, LQKENI. With V trimmed by 3 bases and J by 6 bases, 11 bases remained unmatched. The CDR3 has 16 residues. The CDR3, as DNA: TGTGCCAGCTCACCCCTAAGCAACACAGGGGGCAATGGCTACACCTTC. As protein: CASSPLSNTGGNGYTF.

The rearrangement joins TRBV6-6 to TRBJ1-6, with D unresolved. The ends were cut back, 4 bases at V and 9 bases at J, with 13 bases in the middle. This CDR3 region has 14 residues. Germline lookup yields CDR1 MNHNY and CDR2 SVGAGI (reference sequence). Written as DNA, the CDR3 is TGTGCCAGCAGTTCAGTCGGCTACAGTTCACCCCTCCACTTT. As protein: CASSSVGYSSPLHF.